This TCR beta chain came from a study of OX40 agonist ivuxolimab in advanced cancers. The data were produced by immunoSEQ multiplex PCR, yet TCRdb's version contains in-frame clones alone and is incomplete. This repertoire shows 65,000 to 95,000 clones, around four fifths found once; its top ten account for under 0.8%. CDR1 MNHEY and CDR2 SVGAGI come from the germline V gene. The CDR3 consists of 13 residues. V gave up 5 bases and J gave up 7 bases, with 11 bases separating them. Sequencing used CD4+ or CD8+ T cells sorted from blood, obtained in a trial of the OX40 agonist ivuxolimab. This chain uses TRBV6-5 with TRBJ2-2; D possibly matches TRBD1 or TRBD2 (5 bases each). The sequence was collected from an adult with an advanced solid tumor such as melanoma, head and neck, liver or kidney cancer. CDR3 bases: TGTGCCAGCAGTCGGGACGGCGTCGGGGAGCTGTTTTTT. Translating it yields CASSRDGVGELFF.